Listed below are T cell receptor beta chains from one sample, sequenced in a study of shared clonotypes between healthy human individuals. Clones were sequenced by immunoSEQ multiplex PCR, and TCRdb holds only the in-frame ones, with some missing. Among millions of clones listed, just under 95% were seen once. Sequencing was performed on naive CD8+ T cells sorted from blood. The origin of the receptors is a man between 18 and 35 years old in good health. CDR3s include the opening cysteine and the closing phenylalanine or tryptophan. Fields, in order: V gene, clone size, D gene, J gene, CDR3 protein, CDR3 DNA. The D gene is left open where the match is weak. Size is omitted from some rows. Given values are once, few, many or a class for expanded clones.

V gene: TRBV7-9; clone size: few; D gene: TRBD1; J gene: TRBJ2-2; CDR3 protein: CASTMTGDTGELFF; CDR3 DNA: TGTGCCAGCACCATGACAGGGGACACCGGGGAGCTGTTTTTT
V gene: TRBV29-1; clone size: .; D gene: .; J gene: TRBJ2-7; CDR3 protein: CSVQQLSYEQYF; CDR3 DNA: TGCAGCGTTCAACAGTTATCCTACGAGCAGTACTTC
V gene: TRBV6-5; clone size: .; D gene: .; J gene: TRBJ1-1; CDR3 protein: CASSYRTGINTEAFF; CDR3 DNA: TGTGCCAGCAGTTACAGGACTGGGATTAACACTGAAGCTTTCTTT
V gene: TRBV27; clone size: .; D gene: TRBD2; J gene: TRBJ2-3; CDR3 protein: CASSPGTSGTSTDTQYF; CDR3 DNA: TGTGCCAGCAGTCCCGGGACTAGCGGAACTAGCACAGATACGCAGTATTTT
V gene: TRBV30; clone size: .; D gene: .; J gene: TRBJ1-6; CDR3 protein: CAWRGISYNSPLHF; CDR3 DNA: TGTGCCTGGAGAGGTATTTCCTATAATTCACCCCTCCACTTT
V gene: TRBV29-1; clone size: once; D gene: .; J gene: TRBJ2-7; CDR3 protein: CSGRDQTYEQYF; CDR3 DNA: TGCAGCGGCCGGGACCAGACCTACGAGCAGTACTTC
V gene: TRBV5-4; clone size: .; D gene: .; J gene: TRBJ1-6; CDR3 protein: CASSSEDGFRHF; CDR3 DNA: TGTGCCAGCAGCTCCGAAGACGGCTTTCGCCACTTT
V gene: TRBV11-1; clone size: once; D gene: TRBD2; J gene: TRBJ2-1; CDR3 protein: CASSFGLEYYNEQFF; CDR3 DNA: TGTGCCAGCAGCTTTGGACTAGAGTATTACAATGAGCAGTTCTTC
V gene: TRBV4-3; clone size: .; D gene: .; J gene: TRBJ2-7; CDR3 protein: CASSQDQGQSYEQYF; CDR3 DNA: TGCGCCAGCAGCCAAGATCAGGGTCAGTCCTACGAGCAGTACTTC
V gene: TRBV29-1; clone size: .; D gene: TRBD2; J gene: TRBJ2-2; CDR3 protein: CSVGSGIVSGELFF; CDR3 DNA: TGCAGCGTCGGGAGCGGGATAGTGTCCGGGGAGCTGTTTTTT